The clone carrying this T cell receptor (beta chain) was observed a few times. The antigen is not known. The authors extracted RNA and reverse transcribed it into cDNA as the sequencing template. Generated by immunoSEQ multiplex PCR, the TCRdb table keeps only in-frame clones and is missing some. The table has around 100,000 clones, under 90% seen once. Treatment indicated: oral pan-JAK inhibitor, 5-10 mg twice daily. In alopecia areata patients, both lesional scalp punch biopsies and peripheral blood were collected. This specimen comes from a study of CD8+ T cells in alopecia areata. Study details: Treated patients took oral tofacitinib at 5 to 10 mg twice daily. Findings and caveats of the study: Scalp clonality and expanded CD8+ clones among the top 100 were significantly decreased by tofacitinib. The treated group had a single nonresponder, limiting CD8+ expansion-response conclusions.

Deletions cut 0 bases from V and 1 base from J, with 9 bases between. Germline CDR1 reads MGHRA; CDR2 reads YSYEKL. The CDR3 loop spans 15 amino acids. This chain links TRBV4-1 with TRBJ1-1; D ambiguous. The source is a human donor with alopecia areata. This material consisted of CD8+ T cells sorted from blood, taken at approximately week 30, from a patient treated with tofacitinib. The CDR3: CASSQDRSANTEAFF. DNA for the CDR3: TGCGCCAGCAGCCAAGATCGGTCGGCGAACACTGAAGCTTTCTTT.